This T cell receptor beta chain was obtained from a study of CD4+ T cells in melanoma. Study results and caveats: A reported correlation linked neoantigen-specific CD4+ T cells to CD8+, macrophage and B cell function. Neoantigen-specific CD4+ T cells in melanoma reportedly had diverse differentiation states.

Method: immunoSEQ multiplex PCR; TCRdb's copy keeps in-frame clones and lacks some. This table holds about 50,000 clones, roughly nine tenths found once. The CDR3 consists of 13 residues. Germline V gene lookup returns CDR1 MNHNY and CDR2 SVGAGI (reference sequence). V shed 8 bases and J shed 2 bases, with 10 bases lying between them. As to this clone: The antigen remains undetermined.

The receptor comes from a human donor with melanoma. The specimen sequenced was peripheral blood. This sequence joins TRBV6-6 and TRBJ2-1; possible D gene TRBD1, 6 bases. CDR3 sequence reads: CASRDTPYNEQFF. The CDR3, as DNA: TGTGCCAGCCGGGACACCCCCTACAATGAGCAGTTCTTC.